What follows is one T cell receptor beta chain and its context. The sample belongs to a study of cytomegalovirus exposure and HLA in healthy donors. The primer mix had 60 Vbeta and 13 Jbeta primers. Clones were read by immunoSEQ multiplex PCR, and TCRdb kept only the in-frame ones, dropping some. The data show approximately 140,000 clones, about four fifths seen once. Donors sampled were nominally healthy, though unrecorded immune exposures were likely. Germline CDR1 and CDR2: KGHSH and LQKENI. The CDR3 totals 15 residues. Between the trimmed V and J ends, which lost 6 bases and 8 bases, there was a span of 22 bases.

The specimen sequenced was PBMCs. This TCR was sampled from a man in his thirties or forties in good health and CMV-seronegative. The J gene is TRBJ1-2, the V gene TRBV18; a possible D gene is TRBD1 (5 bases). CDR3 protein: CASSLSQEKLGGYTF. The CDR3 bases are TGTGCCAGCTCCCTCTCACAGGAAAAACTCGGCGGCTACACCTTC. Looking up the rest from reference TRBV18 and TRBJ1-2 gives the full variable domain: NAGVMQNPRHLVRRRGQEARLRCSPMKGHSHVYWYRQLPEEGLKFMVYLQKENIIDESGMPKERFSAEFPKEGPSILRIQQVVRGDSAAYFCASSLSQEKLGGYTFGSGTRLTVV.